A single sample gave rise to the 12 T cell receptor beta chains below, sequenced in a study of beta chain features in type 1 diabetes. Study results and limitations: A moderate, significant TCRB CDR3 shortening appeared in type 1 diabetes across four CD4+ subsets.

Investigators reverse transcribed all isolated RNA, so they sequenced expressed TCRB transcripts. Assay used: immunoSEQ multiplex PCR; TCRdb lists only in-frame clones, some missing. The table shows a few hundred thousand clones, with over 8.5% occurring only once. Antigens for these TCRs are unknown. Specimen: central memory CD4+ T cells from blood. The receptors originated from a man aged 30 to 39 with type 1 diabetes.

The chain employs TRBV5-1 and TRBJ2-3; 14 bases are shared with TRBD2. Germline values: CDR1 SGHRS, CDR2 YFSETQ. After removal of 4 bases from V and 0 bases from J, the junction contained 4 bases not matched to a gene. There are 17 residues in the CDR3. As DNA, the CDR3 is TGCGCCAGCAGCGAGGGACTAGCGGGAGATAGCACAGATACGCAGTATTTT. It translates to CASSEGLAGDSTDTQYF.

This clone has just a few counts. The rearrangement links TRBV6-1 to TRBJ2-3, with D possibly matching TRBD2 (6 bases). Trimming removed 8 bases from V and 3 bases from J, with 15 bases in between. Germline CDR1 reads MNHNS; CDR2 reads SASEGT. The CDR3 consists of 14 residues. CDR3 in amino acids: CASWTGVETDTQYF. In nucleotides, the CDR3 is TGTGCCAGCTGGACGGGAGTGGAAACAGATACGCAGTATTTT.

The genes are TRBV5-1 and TRBJ2-1, with 8 bases that match TRBD1. The CDR3 runs to 20 residues. Germline lookup yields CDR1 SGHRS and CDR2 YFSETQ. V dropped 2 bases and J dropped 0; count of bases not matched to a gene: 16. CDR3 region: CASSFPTRQGISSSYNEQFF. The CDR3 region has the DNA TGCGCCAGCAGCTTTCCCACGAGACAGGGGATCTCAAGCTCCTACAATGAGCAGTTCTTC.

In its sample, this clone was seen many times. The chain couples TRBV10-3 to TRBJ2-5, with D unresolved. Germline assignment: CDR1 ENHRY and CDR2 SYGVKD. V lost 4 bases and J 0 bases, leaving 9 bases between the germline ends. CDR3 length equals 14 residues. CDR3 nucleotides: TGTGCCATCAGTGCTTCGGCAGACCAAGAGACCCAGTACTTC. Its translation: CAISASADQETQYF.

The V call is TRBV6-6, the J call TRBJ1-2; 8 bases are a match to TRBD1. Germline assignment: CDR1 MNHNY and CDR2 SVGAGI (reference sequence). CDR3 size: 12 residues. V shed 7 bases and J 6 bases; nucleotides not matched to a gene: 4. The CDR3 region has the DNA TGTGCCAGCAATCAGGGGGCGCATGGCTACACCTTC. Protein: CASNQGAHGYTF.

The chain joins TRBV27 to TRBJ1-1, with 9 bases matching TRBD1. This CDR3 has 16 residues. With V trimmed by 0 bases and J by 8 bases, 10 bases remained unmatched. Germline values: CDR1 MNHEY, CDR2 SMNVEV (reference sequence). The CDR3 bases are TGTGCCAGCAGTTTATCTTCGGGACAGGGAGGTTTGGAAGCTTTCTTT. Amino acids: CASSLSSGQGGLEAFF.

This rearrangement joins TRBV7-2 to TRBJ1-3; D perhaps matches TRBD1 (6 bases). The CDR3 extends over 16 amino acids. Germline CDR1 is SGHTA and CDR2 is FQGNSA. The V and J ends lost 0 bases and 2 bases respectively, with 11 bases between them. The chain's CDR3 is CASSLAAGAAGNTIYF. CDR3 nucleotides: TGTGCCAGCAGCTTAGCGGCGGGGGCAGCTGGAAACACCATATATTTT.

This clone has a handful of counts. The chain couples TRBV7-9 to TRBJ2-3; 10 bases match TRBD1. CDR1 is SEHNR and CDR2 is FQNEAQ in the germline V gene (reference sequence). This CDR3 is 15 amino acids long. V shed 6 bases, J shed 7 bases, and the junction held 10 bases outside the gene matches. The CDR3 sequence is CASRLGTGVVYTQYF. In DNA, the CDR3 is TGTGCCAGCAGATTGGGGACAGGGGTGGTTTATACGCAGTATTTT.

In this sample, this clone turned up a few times. The chain is built from TRBV7-2 and TRBJ2-7, with D tentatively TRBD2 (5 bases). The V end was cut by 5 bases, the J end by 4 bases, with 24 bases between. The CDR3 has 17 amino acids. Looked up from germline, CDR1 is SGHTA and CDR2 is FQGNSA. In DNA form, the CDR3 reads TGTGCCAGCAGCCCACGGACCAACCCCCGGAGGCCTTACGAGCAGTACTTC. It is translated as CASSPRTNPRRPYEQYF.

V gene TRBV9 combines with J gene TRBJ1-2; 8 bases match TRBD1. This CDR3 region has 13 residues. Unmatched junction bases numbered 7, after V lost 4 bases and J lost 8 bases. Germline V CDR1 and CDR2: SGDLS, YYNGEE. The CDR3, as DNA: TGTGCCAGCAGCTCACGGACAGGGTTCGGCTACACCTTC. This translates into CASSSRTGFGYTF.

The table lists this clone with a few counts. This chain uses TRBV6-1 with TRBJ2-7; 12 nucleotides match TRBD1. The length of the CDR3 is 18 residues. Trimming removed 2 bases from V and 4 bases from J; junction bases left unmatched: 12. Germline V lookup: CDR1 MNHNS, CDR2 SASEGT. CDR3 bases: TGTGCCAGCAGTGAACGCCCGACCGGGACAGGGGGCACTTACGAGCAGTACTTC. Translation gives CASSERPTGTGGTYEQYF.

The J gene is TRBJ1-2, the V gene TRBV6-6; 7 bases align to TRBD1. Germline V gene lookup returns CDR1 MNHNY and CDR2 SVGAGI (reference sequence). The V and J ends lost 5 bases and 7 bases, in that order; junction bases with no gene match: 7. The CDR3 runs to 13 residues. The CDR3 protein is CASSTRDSGGYTF. CDR3 DNA sequence: TGTGCCAGCAGTACCCGGGACAGTGGTGGCTACACCTTC.